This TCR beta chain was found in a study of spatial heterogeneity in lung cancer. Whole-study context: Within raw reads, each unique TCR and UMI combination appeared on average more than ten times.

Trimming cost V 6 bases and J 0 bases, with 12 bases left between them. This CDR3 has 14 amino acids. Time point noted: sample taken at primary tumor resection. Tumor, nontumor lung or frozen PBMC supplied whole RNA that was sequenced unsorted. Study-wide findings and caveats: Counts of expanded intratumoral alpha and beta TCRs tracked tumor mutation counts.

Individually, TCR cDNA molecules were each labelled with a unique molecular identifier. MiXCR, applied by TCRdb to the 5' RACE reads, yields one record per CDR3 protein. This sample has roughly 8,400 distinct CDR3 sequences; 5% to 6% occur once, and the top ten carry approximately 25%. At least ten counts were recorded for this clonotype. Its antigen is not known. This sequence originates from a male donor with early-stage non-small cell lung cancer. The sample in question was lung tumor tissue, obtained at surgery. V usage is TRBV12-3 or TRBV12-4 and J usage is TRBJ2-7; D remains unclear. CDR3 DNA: TGTGCCAGCAGGCCCGGGCACAGCTCCTACGAGCAGTACTTC. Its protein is CASRPGHSSYEQYF.